Below are 7 T cell receptor beta chains sequenced from a single sample in a study of OX40 agonist ivuxolimab in advanced cancers. The assay was immunoSEQ multiplex PCR, and TCRdb's table has in-frame clones only and misses some. The data hold approximately 70,000 clones, with roughly 82% observed a single time. This specimen consisted of CD4+ or CD8+ T cells sorted from blood, obtained in a trial of the OX40 agonist ivuxolimab. The receptor source for this set is an adult with an advanced solid tumor such as melanoma, head and neck, liver or kidney cancer.

V gene TRBV4-1 combines with J gene TRBJ2-7; D is undetermined. CDR1 and CDR2 (germline): MGHRA, YSYEKL. V dropped 0 bases and J dropped 1 base, with 4 bases sitting between them. The CDR3 sequence is 13 residues long. The DNA for the CDR3 is TGCGCCAGCAGCCAAGATTATTCCTACGAGCAGTACTTC. Its protein is CASSQDYSYEQYF.

The chain links TRBV5-1 to TRBJ2-7; perhaps TRBD2 as D (6 bases). V lost 0 bases to trimming and J lost 3 bases, with 10 bases between them. The CDR3 totals 14 residues. Germline-derived CDR1 and CDR2 are SGHRS and YFSETQ. CDR3: CASSLDQGLYEQYF. CDR3 nucleotides: TGCGCCAGCAGCTTGGACCAGGGACTCTACGAGCAGTACTTC.

V gene TRBV11-2 combines with J gene TRBJ1-1; D may be TRBD1 (6 bases). Trimming stripped 5 bases from V and 1 base from J, with 14 bases between. The CDR3 is 15 residues long. The germline V gene has CDR1 SGHAT and CDR2 FQNNGV. CDR3 protein: CASSLTRTANTEAFF. CDR3 DNA: TGTGCCAGCAGCCTAACCCGGACAGCGAACACTGAAGCTTTCTTT. Filled out from reference TRBV11-2 and TRBJ1-1, the complete variable domain reads EAGVAQSPRYKIIEKRQSVAFWCNPISGHATLYWYQQILGQGPKLLIQFQNNGVVDDSQLPKDRFSAERLKGVDSTLKIQPAKLEDSAVYLCASSLTRTANTEAFFGQGTRLTVV.

In this sample, this clone turned up a few times. The chain joins TRBV6-1 to TRBJ2-3; possibly TRBD2 for D (6 bases). Germline-derived CDR1 and CDR2 are MNHNS and SASEGT. The CDR3 totals 14 residues. Between the trimmed V and J ends, which lost 3 bases and 3 bases, there was a span of 10 bases. DNA for the CDR3: TGTGCCAGCAGTGACCGGGGGAAGACAGATACGCAGTATTTT. Amino acid sequence: CASSDRGKTDTQYF.

This clone is a singleton in its sample. The rearrangement links TRBV19 to TRBJ2-1; D remains ambiguous. The CDR3 contains 17 residues. V lost 0 bases and J lost 0, with 12 bases in between. Per germline, CDR1 LNHDA and CDR2 SQIVND (reference sequence). CDR3 in amino acids: CASSIDPPASSYNEQFF. In DNA form, the CDR3 reads TGTGCCAGTAGTATAGATCCGCCAGCCAGCTCCTACAATGAGCAGTTCTTC.

This clone was recorded once. This chain uses TRBV5-1 with TRBJ2-5; either TRBD1 or TRBD2 may fit D (5 bases each). The CDR3 is made up of 14 amino acids. Germline V CDR1 and CDR2: SGHRS, YFSETQ. V was pared by 0 bases and J by 5 bases, with 11 bases between. The CDR3 DNA reads TGCGCCAGCAGCTTGGGAGGGACGGGGGAGACCCAGTACTTC. Its translation: CASSLGGTGETQYF.

V gene TRBV7-2 combines with J gene TRBJ1-5; TRBD1 matches 9 bases. Looked up from germline, CDR1 is SGHTA and CDR2 is FQGNSA. After removal of 3 bases from V and 5 bases from J, the junction contained 5 bases not matched to a gene. This CDR3 comprises 15 residues. The CDR3 sequence: CASSLGQGRYQPQHF. In DNA form, the CDR3 reads TGTGCCAGCAGCTTGGGACAGGGAAGGTATCAGCCCCAGCATTTT.